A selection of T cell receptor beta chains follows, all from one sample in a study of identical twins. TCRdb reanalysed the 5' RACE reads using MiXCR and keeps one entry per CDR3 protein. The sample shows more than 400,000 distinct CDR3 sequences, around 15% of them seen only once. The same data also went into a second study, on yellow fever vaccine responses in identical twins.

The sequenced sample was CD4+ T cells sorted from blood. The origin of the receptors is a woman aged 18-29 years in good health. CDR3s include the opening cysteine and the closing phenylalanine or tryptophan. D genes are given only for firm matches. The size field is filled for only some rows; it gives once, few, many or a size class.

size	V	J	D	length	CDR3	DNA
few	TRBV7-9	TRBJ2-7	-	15	CASSLGAVLSYEQYF	TGTGCCAGCAGCTTAGGGGCAGTCCTCTCCTACGAGCAGTACTTC
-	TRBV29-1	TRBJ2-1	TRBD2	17	CSVAVGQASGRLNEQFF	TGCAGCGTTGCCGTGGGGCAGGCTAGCGGGAGGCTTAATGAGCAGTTCTTC
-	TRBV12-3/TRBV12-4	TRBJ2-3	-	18	CACSSRVLVGLAADTQYF	TGTGCCTGCAGTTCCCGGGTTTTAGTGGGGCTAGCCGCAGATACGCAGTATTTT
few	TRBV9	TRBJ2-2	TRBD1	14	CASSVGTGIGELFF	TGTGCCAGCAGCGTAGGGACAGGGATCGGGGAGCTGTTTTTT
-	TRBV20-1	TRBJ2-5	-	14	CSARGLARQETQYF	TGCAGTGCTAGAGGGTTAGCGCGGCAAGAGACCCAGTACTTC
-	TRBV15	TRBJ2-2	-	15	CATSRVSRGTGELFF	TGTGCCACCAGCAGAGTTTCTAGAGGGACCGGGGAGCTGTTTTTT
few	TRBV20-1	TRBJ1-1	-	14	CSARTGTSNTEAFF	TGCAGTGCTAGGACCGGGACTTCCAACACTGAAGCTTTCTTT
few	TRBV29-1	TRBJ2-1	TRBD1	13	CSATGDPVNEQFF	TGCAGCGCCACAGGGGATCCGGTAAATGAGCAGTTCTTC
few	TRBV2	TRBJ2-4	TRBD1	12	CASRQGGNIQYF	TGTGCCAGCCGACAGGGGGGTAACATTCAGTACTTC
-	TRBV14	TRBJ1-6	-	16	CASSQLSSSYNSPLHF	TGTGCCAGCAGCCAACTAAGTAGCTCCTATAATTCACCCCTCCACTTT
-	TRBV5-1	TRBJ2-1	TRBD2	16	CASSLGAGGPQDEQFF	TGCGCCAGCAGCCTGGGGGCGGGAGGGCCGCAGGATGAGCAGTTCTTC
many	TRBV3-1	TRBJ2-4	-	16	CASSQDQVPSKNIQYF	TGTGCCAGCAGCCAAGATCAAGTGCCATCCAAAAACATTCAGTACTTC
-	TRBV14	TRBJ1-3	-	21	CASSQKGLQEGQSHSGNTIYF	TGTGCCAGCAGCCAGAAGGGCCTCCAAGAAGGACAGAGCCACTCTGGAAACACCATATATTTT
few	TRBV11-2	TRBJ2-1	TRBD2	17	CASSLGSLAGGFGEQFF	TGTGCCAGCAGCTTAGGTTCCCTAGCGGGTGGTTTTGGTGAGCAGTTCTTC
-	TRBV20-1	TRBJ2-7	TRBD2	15	CSASETSGGSYEQYF	TGCAGTGCTAGCGAGACTAGCGGGGGTTCCTACGAGCAGTACTTC
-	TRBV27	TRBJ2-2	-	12	CASFAFTGELFF	TGTGCCAGCTTCGCCTTCACCGGGGAGCTGTTTTTT
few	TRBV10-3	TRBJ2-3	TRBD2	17	CAISGTSGGAGADTQYF	TGTGCCATCAGTGGGACTAGCGGGGGGGCAGGGGCAGATACGCAGTATTTT
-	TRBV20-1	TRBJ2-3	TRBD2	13	CSAERELTITQYF	TGCAGTGCAGAGCGGGAGTTAACAATTACGCAGTATTTT